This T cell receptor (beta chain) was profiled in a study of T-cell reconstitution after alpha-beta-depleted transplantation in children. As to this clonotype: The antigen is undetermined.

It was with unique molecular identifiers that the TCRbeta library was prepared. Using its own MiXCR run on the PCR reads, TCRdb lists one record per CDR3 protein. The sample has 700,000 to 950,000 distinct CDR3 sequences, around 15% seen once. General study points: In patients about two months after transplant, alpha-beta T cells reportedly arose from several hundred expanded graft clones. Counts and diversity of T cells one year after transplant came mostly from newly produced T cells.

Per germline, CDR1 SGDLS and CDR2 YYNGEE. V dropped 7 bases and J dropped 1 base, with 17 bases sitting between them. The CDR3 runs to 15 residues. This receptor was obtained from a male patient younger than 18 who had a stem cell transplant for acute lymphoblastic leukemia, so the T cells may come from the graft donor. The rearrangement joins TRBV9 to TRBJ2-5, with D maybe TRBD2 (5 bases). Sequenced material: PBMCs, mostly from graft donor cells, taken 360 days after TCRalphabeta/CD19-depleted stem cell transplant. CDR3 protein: CASLVFGLLQETQYF. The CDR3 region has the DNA TGTGCCAGCCTAGTATTTGGACTCCTCCAAGAGACCCAGTACTTC.